This is a list of T cell receptor beta chains from one sample in a study of blood T cell repertoires in COVID-19. Using immunoSEQ multiplex PCR, the repertoire was profiled, and TCRdb retains in-frame clones only, with some absent. The data contain about 240,000 clones, approximately 80% of them singletons. Sequencing was carried out using peripheral blood. The receptors here all came from a woman in her seventies with acute or convalescent COVID-19. The CDR3 runs from the conserved cysteine through the conserved F or W. For some rows the clone size is stated as once, few or many, or as a class when expanded; others skip it.

J gene,V gene,clone size,CDR3 protein
TRBJ2-7,TRBV18,once,CASSPGTGLYEQYF
TRBJ2-1,TRBV19,NA,CASSMFEPVDNEQFF
TRBJ2-1,TRBV2,NA,CASSLGIAGSNEQFF
TRBJ2-1,TRBV19,once,CASGRIPGKQFF
TRBJ2-7,TRBV27,NA,CASRVFSGASYEQYF
TRBJ2-2,TRBV15,NA,CATSLMGQRYLGGAWDTGELFF
TRBJ1-4,TRBV5-6,once,CASSWGTGTDDEKLFF
TRBJ1-1,TRBV6-5,NA,CASTGGIEAFF
TRBJ1-1,TRBV19,once,CASSMSGNTEAFF
TRBJ1-5,TRBV19,few,CASSINPGGRAQGPQHF
TRBJ1-1,TRBV20-1,NA,CSASPGTLNTEAFF
TRBJ1-3,TRBV20-1,NA,CSASKTGSGNTIYF
TRBJ1-1,TRBV19,NA,CASSFRGASAFF
TRBJ1-5,TRBV19,NA,CASSINGGNQPQHF
TRBJ1-1,TRBV5-1,few,CASSFGDNTEAFF
TRBJ2-2,TRBV7-2,NA,CASNVLAGYGELFF
TRBJ1-2,TRBV4-3,NA,CASSQDWTGDYGYTF
TRBJ1-5,TRBV28,NA,CASRKQGRSNQPQHF
TRBJ1-2,TRBV18,NA,CASSPQGIGSNYGYTF
TRBJ1-4,TRBV7-6,NA,CASSLEGEGNEKLFF
TRBJ1-5,TRBV19,NA,CASSMRRSHSNQPQHF
TRBJ1-1,TRBV11-3,NA,CASSLGTGVNTEAFF
TRBJ2-1,TRBV3-1/TRBV3-2,NA,CASSPRRTGNNEQFF
TRBJ1-6,TRBV10-3,NA,CAISATGGMTYNSPLHF
TRBJ1-6,TRBV3-1/TRBV3-2,once,CASSQDAVLSPLHF
TRBJ1-3,TRBV28,NA,CASSLEGEWGNTIYF
TRBJ1-2,TRBV20-1,NA,CSASQGQGYTF
TRBJ1-4,TRBV15,NA,CATSSNFRDRGGEKLFF
TRBJ1-1,TRBV19,NA,CASSRGQILTEAFF
TRBJ2-1,TRBV18,NA,CASSPAGTYNEQFF
TRBJ1-2,TRBV27,once,CASSLSGGTYTF
TRBJ1-1,TRBV3-1/TRBV3-2,NA,CASSQEIGHTEAFF
TRBJ2-6,TRBV5-4,few,CASSTDGGSGANVLTF
TRBJ1-2,TRBV5-1,NA,CASSLDSNYGYTF
TRBJ2-7,TRBV6-5,NA,CASGQGGFPEQYF
TRBJ1-1,TRBV19,NA,CASTVLVGSEAFF
TRBJ2-3,TRBV18,NA,CASSPLSGGSTDTQYF
TRBJ1-5,TRBV2,NA,CASRRGTYSNQPQHF
TRBJ1-6,TRBV6-5,few,CASSYSGGTGTSPLHF
TRBJ1-5,TRBV7-9,NA,CASSLVDIGGLNQPQHF
TRBJ1-6,TRBV7-8,NA,CASSSGQFNSPLHF